One sample yielded the 17 T cell receptor beta chains listed below, sequenced in a study of breast tumors, draining lymph nodes, adjacent tissues. TCRdb ran MiXCR on the multiplex PCR reads and lists one entry per CDR3 protein. The data show roughly 14,000 distinct CDR3 sequences, approximately 50% seen once. Sequenced sample: tumor-adjacent breast tissue. These TCRs come from a female donor with breast cancer. Some clones in this sample may be carry-over from other donors' samples.

The chain joins TRBV2 to TRBJ2-3; D may match TRBD1 or TRBD2 (6 bases each). CDR1 is SNHLY, CDR2 FYNNEI, per germline. V was cut by 5 bases and J by 2 bases, with 14 bases left in between. This CDR3 spans 15 amino acids. DNA for the CDR3: TGTGCCAGCAGTCTAGGGGGGCTCGTCACAGATACGCAGTATTTT. Translated, it gives CASSLGGLVTDTQYF.

The rearrangement links TRBV7-9 to TRBJ2-7, with a weak D call TRBD1 (6 bases). The germline V gene encodes CDR1 SEHNR and CDR2 FQNEAQ (reference sequence). The CDR3 contains 14 residues. Trimming removed 2 bases at V and 2 bases at J, with 10 bases between. As DNA, the CDR3 is TGTGCCAGCAGCTTACCAGGGGTTCCCTACGAGCAGTACTTC. Encoded protein: CASSLPGVPYEQYF.

This chain joins TRBV9 and TRBJ2-3; 8 bases map to TRBD2. The trim removed 1 base at V and 2 bases at J, leaving 3 bases unmatched. CDR1 SGDLS and CDR2 YYNGEE come from the germline V gene. There are 15 residues in the CDR3. In nucleotides, the CDR3 is TGTGCCAGCAGCGTACTAGCGGGTATCACAGATACGCAGTATTTT. It encodes CASSVLAGITDTQYF.

This clonotype is termed medium-sized. The chain employs TRBV6-5 and TRBJ1-3, with 9 bases lining up with TRBD1. V lost 6 bases and J lost 3; bases outside the gene matches: 6. Germline assignment: CDR1 MNHEY and CDR2 SVGAGI. The CDR3 is 15 residues long. Here the CDR3 DNA reads TGTGCCAGCAGAGAGATGACAGGGGGTGGAAACACCATATATTTT. Encoded protein: CASREMTGGGNTIYF.

This clonotype was recorded at least ten times. The gene calls are TRBV10-3 and TRBJ1-4; D remains ambiguous. The germline V and J ends were trimmed by 3 bases and 1 base, with 9 bases remaining between them. The CDR3 covers 15 residues. The germline CDR1 and CDR2 sequences are ENHRY and SYGVKD. The CDR3 DNA follows: TGTGCCATCAGTGACAGGAGAGGAACTAATGAAAAACTGTTTTTT. It encodes CAISDRRGTNEKLFF.

The chain is built from TRBV18 and TRBJ1-3; D is perhaps TRBD1 (5 bases). The CDR3 length is 14 residues. Per germline, CDR1 KGHSH and CDR2 LQKENI. Trimming took off 2 bases at V and 2 bases at J, with 7 bases between the two ends. CDR3 amino acids: CASSPSGAGNTIYF. The CDR3 DNA reads TGTGCCAGCTCACCATCGGGGGCTGGAAACACCATATATTTT.

This clonotype appeared many times. This chain links TRBV28 with TRBJ1-2; tentatively, D is TRBD1 (5 bases). V dropped 4 bases and J dropped 4 bases, with 16 bases sitting between them. The CDR3 consists of 15 residues. Germline V gene data show CDR1 as MDHEN and CDR2 as SYDVKM. CDR3 DNA: TGTGCCAGCAGTTCATACCCGGGGGAGGCCTATGGCTACACCTTC. It encodes CASSSYPGEAYGYTF.

J is TRBJ2-1 and V is TRBV9, with 9 bases lining up with TRBD1. Germline V gene lookup returns CDR1 SGDLS and CDR2 YYNGEE. This CDR3 spans 13 amino acids. V was pared by 4 bases and J by 8 bases, with 4 bases of the junction left unmatched. The CDR3 reads CASSTRTGDEQFF. CDR3 nucleotide sequence: TGTGCCAGCAGCACCCGGACAGGGGATGAGCAGTTCTTC.

J is TRBJ1-4 and V is TRBV6-5; no reliable D call. Deletions cut 5 bases from V and 0 bases from J, with 10 bases between. The CDR3 contains 15 residues. CDR1 and CDR2 (germline): MNHEY, SVGAGI. In DNA form, the CDR3 reads TGTGCCAGCAGTACCGATTACCCAACTAATGAAAAACTGTTTTTT. It codes for CASSTDYPTNEKLFF.

By share, this clonotype counts as large. The rearrangement links TRBV2 to TRBJ2-5, with D tentatively TRBD2 (6 bases). Trimming removed 5 bases at V and 4 bases at J, with 20 bases between. The CDR3 length is 16 residues. Germline V gives CDR1 SNHLY, CDR2 FYNNEI. This chain's CDR3 is CASSPTLGEVVETQYF. CDR3 sequence (DNA): TGTGCCAGCAGTCCTACCTTGGGGGAGGTCGTAGAGACCCAGTACTTC.

The chain joins TRBV19 to TRBJ1-5; D is uncertain. The germline gives CDR1 LNHDA, CDR2 SQIVND (reference sequence). The CDR3 length is 13 residues. V gave up 8 bases and J gave up 7 bases, with 15 bases separating them. The CDR3 DNA reads TGTGCCAGTCTTTCGGGATCAGGCCAGCCCCAGCATTTT. Translating it yields CASLSGSGQPQHF.

By sample share, this clonotype is medium-sized (0.01 to 0.1%). The chain combines TRBV12-3 or TRBV12-4 with TRBJ2-1; D may be TRBD2 (6 bases). The CDR3 extends over 12 amino acids. With 5 bases removed from V and 6 bases from J, the gap between germline ends came to 8 bases. The CDR3 coding sequence is TGTGCCAGCAGTCGGAGGGGCAATGAGCAGTTCTTC. It is translated as CASSRRGNEQFF.

Written as DNA, the CDR3 is TGTGCCAGCAGCTTAAGGGGTGCAGGCTTCAATGAAAAACTGTTTTTT. It codes for CASSLRGAGFNEKLFF. The J gene is TRBJ1-4, the V gene TRBV11-3; TRBD1 is a possible D gene (5 bases). The CDR3 is 16 amino acids. V dropped 2 bases and J dropped 5 bases, with 15 bases sitting between them. The germline V gene encodes CDR1 SGHNT and CDR2 YENEEA.

In its sample, this clonotype ranks as medium-sized. The chain carries TRBV7-3 and TRBJ2-5; TRBD2 matches at 10 bases. With V trimmed by 2 bases and J by 2 bases, 5 bases remained unmatched. From germline, CDR1 is SGHTA and CDR2 FQGTGA. The CDR3 loop spans 16 amino acids. This CDR3 reads CASSLYGSGRQETQYF. The CDR3 DNA is TGTGCCAGCAGCTTATATGGTAGCGGGAGGCAAGAGACCCAGTACTTC.

This clonotype was seen ten or more times. A much larger clone lies one base from this, so it may be a read error. The V gene is TRBV6-2 or TRBV6-3, the J gene TRBJ2-3; maybe TRBD1 (6 bases). The CDR3 covers 17 residues. With 5 bases removed from V and 1 base from J, the gap between germline ends came to 19 bases. Germline values: CDR1 MNHEY, CDR2 SVGEGT. CDR3 DNA: TGTGCCAGCAGTCATCGAAGGACAGTCGGGCGCACAGATACGCAGTATTTT. Translation: CASSHRRTVGRTDTQYF.

This clonotype was found many times. CDR3 in amino acids: CASSVTTETYEQYF. The CDR3 nucleotides read TGTGCCAGCAGCGTGACTACAGAGACCTACGAGCAGTACTTC. This chain links TRBV3-1 with TRBJ2-7; TRBD2 might be the D (5 bases). There are 14 residues in the CDR3. Germline V gene data show CDR1 as LGHDT and CDR2 as YNNKEL (reference sequence). V lost 5 bases, J lost 2 bases, and 13 bases lay in between.

This clonotype is deemed medium-sized. This chain joins TRBV12-3 or TRBV12-4 and TRBJ1-2; TRBD1 is a possible D gene (6 bases). V was trimmed by 4 bases and J by 1 base, leaving 16 bases between them. The CDR3 totals 16 residues. The CDR3 reads CASSSLGAGFNYGYTF. The CDR3 coding sequence is TGTGCCAGCAGTTCTCTGGGGGCAGGATTTAACTATGGCTACACCTTC.